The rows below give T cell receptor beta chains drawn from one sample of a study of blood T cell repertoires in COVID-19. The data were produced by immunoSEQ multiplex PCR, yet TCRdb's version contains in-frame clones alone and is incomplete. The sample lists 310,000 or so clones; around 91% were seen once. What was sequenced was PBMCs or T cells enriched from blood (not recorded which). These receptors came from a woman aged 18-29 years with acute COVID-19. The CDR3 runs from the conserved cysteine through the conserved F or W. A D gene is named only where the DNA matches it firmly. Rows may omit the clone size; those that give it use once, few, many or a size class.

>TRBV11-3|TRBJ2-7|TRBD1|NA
TGTGCCAGCAGCTTAGACAGGGGGCCGGAATACGAGCAGTACTTC
CASSLDRGPEYEQYF
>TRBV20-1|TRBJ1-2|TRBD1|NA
TGCAGTGCTAGTGTGGACAGGGTCAACTATGGCTACACCTTC
CSASVDRVNYGYTF
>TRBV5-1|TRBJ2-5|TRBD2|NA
TGCGCCAGCAGCAACGGACTAGCGGGCGGCCCAGGGGCCCAGTACTTC
CASSNGLAGGPGAQYF
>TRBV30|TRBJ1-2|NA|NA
TGTGCCTGGAGTGTCGGAGGGGGGGATGGCTACACCTTC
CAWSVGGGDGYTF
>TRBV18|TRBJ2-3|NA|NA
TGTGCCAGCTCACCCGGTCTCACAGATACGCAGTATTTT
CASSPGLTDTQYF
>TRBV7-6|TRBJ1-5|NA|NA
TGTGCCAGCAGCCACGGGGGGACTCAGCCCCAGCATTTT
CASSHGGTQPQHF
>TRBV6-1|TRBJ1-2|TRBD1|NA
TGTGCCAGCAGTGAAGGGGACAGGGGGCTCAATGGCTACACCTTC
CASSEGDRGLNGYTF
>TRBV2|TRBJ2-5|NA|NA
TGTGCCAGCCACGGAGATGGGGAGACCCAGTACTTC
CASHGDGETQYF
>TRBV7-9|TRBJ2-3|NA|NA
TGTGCCAGCAGCTTAGCGGGGCTAGATACGCAGTATTTT
CASSLAGLDTQYF
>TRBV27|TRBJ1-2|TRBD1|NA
TGTGCCAGCAGTTTATCAATAGGGGGCGATGGCTACACCTTC
CASSLSIGGDGYTF
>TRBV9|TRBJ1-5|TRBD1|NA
TGTGCCAGCAGCGTAGATTTAAGGGTGGACAGGCGAGGACAGCCCCAGCATTTT
CASSVDLRVDRRGQPQHF
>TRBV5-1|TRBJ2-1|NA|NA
TGCGCCAGCAGCTTTGGCGGGAACTCCTACAATGAGCAGTTCTTC
CASSFGGNSYNEQFF
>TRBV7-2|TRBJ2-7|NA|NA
TGTGCCAGCAGACAAAACCAGGGGAGCGAGCAGTACTTC
CASRQNQGSEQYF
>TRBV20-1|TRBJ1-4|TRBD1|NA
TGCAGTGCTAGTCCCGGGACAGGCTATGAAAAACTGTTTTTT
CSASPGTGYEKLFF
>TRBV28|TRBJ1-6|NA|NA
TGTGCCAGCGGAGGAATATCACCCCTCCACTTT
CASGGISPLHF
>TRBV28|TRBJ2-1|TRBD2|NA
TGTGCCAGCAGTTCCGTTCTCGGAGCGGGGGGTACCTACAATGAGCAGTTCTTC
CASSSVLGAGGTYNEQFF
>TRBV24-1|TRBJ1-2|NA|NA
TGTGCCACCAGTGATTACAGGGCTGGCTACACCTTC
CATSDYRAGYTF
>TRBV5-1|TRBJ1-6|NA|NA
TGCGCCAGCAGCTACCTGGGGACTGTCAATAATTCACCCCTCCACTTT
CASSYLGTVNNSPLHF
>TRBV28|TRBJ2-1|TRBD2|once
TGTGCCAGCAGTCTGGCTAGCGGGAGGGCTGGTTATAGCTCCTACAATGAGCAGTTCTTC
CASSLASGRAGYSSYNEQFF
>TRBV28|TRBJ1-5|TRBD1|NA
TGTGCCAGCAGTACTATGGGACAGTCCAATCAGCCCCAGCATTTT
CASSTMGQSNQPQHF
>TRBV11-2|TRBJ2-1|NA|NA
TGTGCCAGCAGCTTATCCGGGACTCCCTACAATGAGCAGTTCTTC
CASSLSGTPYNEQFF
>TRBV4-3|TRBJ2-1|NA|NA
TGCGCCAGCAGCCCCGGGACATCGGTCTACAATGAGCAGTTCTTC
CASSPGTSVYNEQFF
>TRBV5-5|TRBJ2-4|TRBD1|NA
TGTGCCAGCAGCGGTAGGACAGGGGACAACATTCAGTACTTC
CASSGRTGDNIQYF
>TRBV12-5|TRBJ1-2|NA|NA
TGTGCTAGTGGTTTGCACAGGGCTATTAACTATGGCTACACCTTC
CASGLHRAINYGYTF